The next 14 T cell receptor beta chains were all read from a single sample in a study of blood T cell repertoires in COVID-19. Assay: immunoSEQ multiplex PCR; the TCRdb copy retains only in-frame clones and omits some. The sample yields tens of thousands of clones, roughly 82% seen once. Specimen: peripheral blood. Every receptor here comes from a woman older than 75 with acute or convalescent COVID-19.

A single count supports this clone. The chain is built from TRBV7-3 and TRBJ2-1, with D unclear. Trimming shortened V by 1 base and J by 5 bases, and 9 bases separated the two germline ends. The CDR3 has 14 amino acids. The germline V gene has CDR1 SGHTA and CDR2 FQGTGA. CDR3 sequence reads: CASSLSRLDNEQFF. CDR3 nucleotide sequence: TGTGCCAGCAGCTTAAGTCGACTGGACAATGAGCAGTTCTTC.

This clone was seen a few times. The chain has TRBV2 and TRBJ1-2; D uncertain. V was clipped by 2 bases and J by 7 bases, with 11 bases between them. Germline CDR1 reads SNHLY; CDR2 reads FYNNEI. CDR3 size: 13 residues. The CDR3 sequence: CASSERIDIGYTF. CDR3 DNA sequence: TGTGCCAGCAGTGAAAGGATCGACATTGGCTACACCTTC.

The chain joins TRBV18 to TRBJ2-1, with TRBD1 matching over 9 bases. Germline trimming cut 2 bases from V and 5 bases from J; bases unmatched to any gene: 4. Germline V gene data show CDR1 as KGHSH and CDR2 as LQKENI. The CDR3 covers 15 residues. CDR3 amino acids: CASSPDRGSHNEQFF. In DNA, the CDR3 is TGTGCCAGCTCACCAGACAGGGGGTCCCACAATGAGCAGTTCTTC.

The rearrangement links TRBV27 to TRBJ1-2; a weak D match, TRBD1 (6 bases). V dropped 1 base and J dropped 8 bases, with 11 bases sitting between them. Germline-derived CDR1 and CDR2 are MNHEY and SMNVEV (reference sequence). The CDR3 has 13 residues. This CDR3 reads CASSLYGGQGYTF. CDR3 nucleotide sequence: TGTGCCAGCAGTTTATACGGGGGGCAAGGCTACACCTTC.

This chain links TRBV21-1 with TRBJ1-5; TRBD1, the D gene given by the table, was not confirmed from the DNA. TRBV21-1 is a pseudogene locus. CDR3 size: 20 residues. The CDR3 DNA follows: TGTGCCAGCAGCAATAGTGATTGGGGACAGGGGCTGCGGGGCAATCAGCCCCAGCATTTT. It encodes CASSNSDWGQGLRGNQPQHF.

The chain couples TRBV7-7 to TRBJ2-2; the D gene is possibly TRBD1 (6 bases). V gave up 6 bases and J gave up 2 bases, with 10 bases separating them. The CDR3 has 14 residues. Germline CDR1 and CDR2: SSHAT and FNYEAQ (reference sequence). The CDR3 DNA sequence: TGTGCCAGCAGGTTGGGGACAAACACCGGGGAGCTGTTTTTT. Its translation is CASRLGTNTGELFF.

V and J are TRBV5-4 and TRBJ1-1; TRBD1 aligns across 8 bases. Trimming at V came to 3 bases and at J to 5 bases, leaving 3 bases not matched to a gene. The CDR3 loop spans 13 amino acids. Per the germline V gene, CDR1 is SGHNT and CDR2 is YYREEE (reference sequence). CDR3 protein: CASSWTGRTEAFF. The CDR3 coding sequence is TGTGCCAGCAGCTGGACAGGGCGAACTGAAGCTTTCTTT.

The V and J genes are TRBV29-1 and TRBJ2-1; 12 bases are a match to TRBD1. Germline lookup yields CDR1 SQVTM and CDR2 ANQGSEA. The CDR3 sequence is 12 residues long. CDR3 region: CSGDRGHNEQFF. Written as DNA, the CDR3 is TGCAGTGGGGACAGGGGGCACAATGAGCAGTTCTTC.

This clone was found once. The chain recombines TRBV6-5 with TRBJ1-2, with D maybe TRBD1 (6 bases). Looked up from germline, CDR1 is MNHEY and CDR2 is SVGAGI. With 6 bases removed from V and 5 bases from J, the gap between germline ends came to 13 bases. The CDR3 length is 13 residues. CDR3 nucleotides: TGTGCCAGCAGGGACAGCACTTCTTATGGCTACACCTTC. Translation gives CASRDSTSYGYTF.

The CDR3 region is CATSGLAGTSVQETQYF. DNA for the CDR3: TGTGCCACCAGTGGTCTCGCGGGGACTAGCGTTCAAGAGACCCAGTACTTC. The V and J genes are TRBV24-1 and TRBJ2-5, with 10 bases that match TRBD2. With V trimmed by 5 bases and J by 2 bases, 10 bases remained unmatched. The germline V gene has CDR1 KGHDR and CDR2 SFDVKD. CDR3 length: 17 residues.

This chain links TRBV5-1 with TRBJ2-2; D might be TRBD2 (5 bases). V gave up 1 base and J gave up 5 bases, with 12 bases separating them. CDR3 length: 15 amino acids. Germline-derived CDR1 and CDR2 are SGHRS and YFSETQ. The CDR3 coding sequence is TGCGCCAGCAGCTTGAAGGGAGCAGCGACCGGGGAGCTGTTTTTT. Protein sequence: CASSLKGAATGELFF.

The chain joins TRBV5-4 to TRBJ2-5; TRBD2 is a possible D gene (6 bases). From germline, CDR1 is SGHNT and CDR2 YYREEE (reference sequence). This CDR3 has 15 residues. Trimming stripped 6 bases from V and 3 bases from J, with 18 bases between. The CDR3, as DNA: TGTGCCAGCACTACCGGAGGAGGGTCCAAAGAGACCCAGTACTTC. The encoded protein is CASTTGGGSKETQYF.

The CDR3 region is CASSPYRGLSYNGGANVLTF. For the CDR3, the DNA is TGTGCCAGCTCACCATACAGGGGGCTTTCTTATAATGGAGGGGCCAACGTCCTGACTTTC. V is TRBV18 and J is TRBJ2-6; TRBD1 matches at 9 bases. V dropped 2 bases and J dropped 4; count of bases not matched to a gene: 15. The CDR3 runs 20 residues. CDR1 is KGHSH, CDR2 LQKENI, per germline.

The chain carries TRBV19 and TRBJ1-2, with TRBD1 matching 7 bases. This CDR3 spans 16 amino acids. Per germline, CDR1 LNHDA and CDR2 SQIVND (reference sequence). Trimming cost V 4 bases and J 4 bases; bases outside gene matches: 12. The DNA for the CDR3 is TGTGCCAGTAGTAACCCCCTTTCGGACAGGAGCTATGGCTACACCTTC. Translation: CASSNPLSDRSYGYTF.